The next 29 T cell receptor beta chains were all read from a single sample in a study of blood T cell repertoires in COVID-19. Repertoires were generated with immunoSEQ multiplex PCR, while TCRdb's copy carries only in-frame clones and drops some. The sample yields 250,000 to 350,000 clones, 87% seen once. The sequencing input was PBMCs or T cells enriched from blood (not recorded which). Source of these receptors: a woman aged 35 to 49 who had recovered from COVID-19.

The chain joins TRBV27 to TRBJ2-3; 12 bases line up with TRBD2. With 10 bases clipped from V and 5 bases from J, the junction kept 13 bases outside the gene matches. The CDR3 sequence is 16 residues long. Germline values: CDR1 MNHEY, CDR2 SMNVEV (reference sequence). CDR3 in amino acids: CATRDETSGSVDTQYF. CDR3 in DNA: TGTGCCACCAGGGATGAGACTAGCGGGAGTGTAGATACGCAGTATTTT.

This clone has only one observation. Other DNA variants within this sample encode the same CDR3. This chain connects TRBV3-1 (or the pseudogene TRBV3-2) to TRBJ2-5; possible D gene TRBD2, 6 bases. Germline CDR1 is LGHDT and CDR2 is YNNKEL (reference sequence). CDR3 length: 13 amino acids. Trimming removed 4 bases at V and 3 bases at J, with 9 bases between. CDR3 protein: CASSLLAEETQYF. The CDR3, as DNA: TGTGCCAGCAGCCTATTAGCGGAAGAGACCCAGTACTTC.

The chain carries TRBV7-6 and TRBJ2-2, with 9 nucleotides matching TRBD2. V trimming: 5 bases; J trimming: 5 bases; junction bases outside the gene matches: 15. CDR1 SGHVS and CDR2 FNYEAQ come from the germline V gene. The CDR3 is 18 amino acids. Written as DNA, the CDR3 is TGTGCCAGCAGCAAAAGCGGTTCACTAGCGGGTCGAACCGGGGAGCTGTTTTTT. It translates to CASSKSGSLAGRTGELFF.

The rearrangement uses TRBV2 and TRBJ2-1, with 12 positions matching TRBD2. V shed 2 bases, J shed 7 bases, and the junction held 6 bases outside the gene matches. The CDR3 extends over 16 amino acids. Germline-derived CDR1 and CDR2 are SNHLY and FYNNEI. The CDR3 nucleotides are TGTGCCAGCAGTGAAAGGTGGACTAGCGGGACTAATGAGCAGTTCTTC. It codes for CASSERWTSGTNEQFF.

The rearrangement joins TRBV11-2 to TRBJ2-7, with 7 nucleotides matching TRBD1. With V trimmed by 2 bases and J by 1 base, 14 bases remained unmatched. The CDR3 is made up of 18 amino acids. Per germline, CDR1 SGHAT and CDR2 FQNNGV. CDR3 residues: CASSLSPKTGRMSYEQYF. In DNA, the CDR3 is TGTGCCAGCAGCTTATCCCCTAAGACAGGGCGGATGTCCTACGAGCAGTACTTC.

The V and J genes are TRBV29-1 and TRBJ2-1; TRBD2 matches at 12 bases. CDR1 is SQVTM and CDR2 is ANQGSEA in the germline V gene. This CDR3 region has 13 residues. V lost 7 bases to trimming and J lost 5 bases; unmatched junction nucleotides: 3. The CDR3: CSARTSGNNEQFF. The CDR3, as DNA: TGCAGCGCCAGGACTAGCGGGAACAATGAGCAGTTCTTC.

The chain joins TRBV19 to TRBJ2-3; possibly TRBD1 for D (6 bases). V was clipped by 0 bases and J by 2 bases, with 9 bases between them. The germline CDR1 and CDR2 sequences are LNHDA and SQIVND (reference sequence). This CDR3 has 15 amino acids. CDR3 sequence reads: CASSIDGTSTDTQYF. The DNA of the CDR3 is TGTGCCAGTAGTATAGATGGGACATCCACAGATACGCAGTATTTT. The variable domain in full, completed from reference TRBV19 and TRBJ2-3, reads DGGITQSPKYLFRKEGQNVTLSCEQNLNHDAMYWYRQDPGQGLRLIYYSQIVNDFQKGDIAEGYSVSREKKESFPLTVTSAQKNPTAFYLCASSIDGTSTDTQYFGPGTRLTVL.

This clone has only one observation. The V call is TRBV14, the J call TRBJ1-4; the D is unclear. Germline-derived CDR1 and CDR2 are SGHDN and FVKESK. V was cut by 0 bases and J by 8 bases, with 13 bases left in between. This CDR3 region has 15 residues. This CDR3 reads CASSQDAGWNEKLFF. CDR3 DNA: TGTGCCAGCAGCCAAGATGCGGGGTGGAACGAAAAACTGTTTTTT.

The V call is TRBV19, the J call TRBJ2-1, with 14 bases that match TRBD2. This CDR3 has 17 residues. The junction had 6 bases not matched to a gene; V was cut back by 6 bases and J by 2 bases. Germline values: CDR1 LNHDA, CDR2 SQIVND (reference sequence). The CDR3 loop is CASSGLAGGLTYNEQFF. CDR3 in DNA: TGTGCCAGTAGCGGACTAGCGGGAGGCCTTACCTACAATGAGCAGTTCTTC.

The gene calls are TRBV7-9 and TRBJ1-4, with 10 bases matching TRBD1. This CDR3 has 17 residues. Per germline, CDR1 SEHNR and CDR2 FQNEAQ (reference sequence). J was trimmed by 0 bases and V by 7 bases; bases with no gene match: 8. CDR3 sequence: CASNGGTGEATNEKLFF. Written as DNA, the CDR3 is TGTGCCAGCAACGGGGGGACAGGGGAGGCAACTAATGAAAAACTGTTTTTT.

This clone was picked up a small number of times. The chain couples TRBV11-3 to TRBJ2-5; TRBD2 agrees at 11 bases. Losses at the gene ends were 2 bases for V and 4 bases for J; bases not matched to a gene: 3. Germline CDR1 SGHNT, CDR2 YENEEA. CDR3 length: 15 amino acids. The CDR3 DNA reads TGTGCCAGCAGCTTATCCGGGACTAGCGGAGAGACCCAGTACTTC. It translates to CASSLSGTSGETQYF.

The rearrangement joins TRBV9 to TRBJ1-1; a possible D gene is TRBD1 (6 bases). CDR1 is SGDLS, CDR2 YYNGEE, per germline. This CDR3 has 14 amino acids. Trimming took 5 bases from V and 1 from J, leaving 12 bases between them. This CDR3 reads CASSPGHRNTEAFF. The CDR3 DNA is TGTGCCAGCAGTCCGGGACACCGGAACACTGAAGCTTTCTTT.

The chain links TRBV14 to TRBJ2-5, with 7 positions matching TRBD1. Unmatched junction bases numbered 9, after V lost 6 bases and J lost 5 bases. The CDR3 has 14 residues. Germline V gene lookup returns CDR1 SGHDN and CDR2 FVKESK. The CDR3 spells CASSSRQGWETQYF. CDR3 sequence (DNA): TGTGCCAGCAGTTCAAGACAGGGTTGGGAGACCCAGTACTTC.

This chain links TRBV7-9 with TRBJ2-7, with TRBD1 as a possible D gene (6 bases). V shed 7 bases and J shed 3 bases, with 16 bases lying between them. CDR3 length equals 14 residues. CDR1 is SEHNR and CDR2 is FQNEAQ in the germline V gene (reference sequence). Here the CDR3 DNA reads TGTGCCAGCACCTCACAGGGAATCGGCTACGAGCAGTACTTC. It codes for CASTSQGIGYEQYF.

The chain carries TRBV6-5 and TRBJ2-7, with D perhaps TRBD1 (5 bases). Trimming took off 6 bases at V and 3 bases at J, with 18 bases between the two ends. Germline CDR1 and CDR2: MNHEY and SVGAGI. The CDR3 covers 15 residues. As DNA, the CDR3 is TGTGCCAGCAGGCCTGGACACCGTTGGTTCTACGAGCAGTACTTC. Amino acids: CASRPGHRWFYEQYF.

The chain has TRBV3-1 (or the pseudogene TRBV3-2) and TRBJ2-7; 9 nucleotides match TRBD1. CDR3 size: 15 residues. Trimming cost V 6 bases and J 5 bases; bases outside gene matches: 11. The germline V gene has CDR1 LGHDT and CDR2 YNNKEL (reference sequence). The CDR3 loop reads CASRLEGTGSHEQYF. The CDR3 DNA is TGTGCCAGCAGGTTGGAGGGGACAGGGTCCCACGAGCAGTACTTC.

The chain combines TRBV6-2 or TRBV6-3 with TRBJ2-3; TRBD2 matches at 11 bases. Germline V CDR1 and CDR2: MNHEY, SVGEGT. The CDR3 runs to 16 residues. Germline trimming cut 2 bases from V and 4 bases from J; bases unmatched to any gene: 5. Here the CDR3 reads CASSYGLAGGSDTQYF. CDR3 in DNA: TGTGCCAGCAGTTACGGTCTAGCGGGAGGTTCAGATACGCAGTATTTT.

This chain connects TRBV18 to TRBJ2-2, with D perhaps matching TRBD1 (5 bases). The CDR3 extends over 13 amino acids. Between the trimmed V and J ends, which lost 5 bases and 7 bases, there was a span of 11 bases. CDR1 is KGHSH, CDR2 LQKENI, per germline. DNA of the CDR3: TGTGCCAGCTCAACCCGACAGAACGGGGAGCTGTTTTTT. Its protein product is CASSTRQNGELFF.

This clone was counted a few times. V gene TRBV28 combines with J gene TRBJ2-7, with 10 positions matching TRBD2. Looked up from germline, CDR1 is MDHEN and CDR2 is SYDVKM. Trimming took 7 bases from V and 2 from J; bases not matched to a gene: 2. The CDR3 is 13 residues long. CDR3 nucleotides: TGTGCCAGCAACAGCGGGAGGGCCTACGAGCAGTACTTC. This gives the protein CASNSGRAYEQYF. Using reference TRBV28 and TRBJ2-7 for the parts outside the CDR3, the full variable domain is DVKVTQSSRYLVKRTGEKVFLECVQDMDHENMFWYRQDPGLGLRLIYFSYDVKMKEKGDIPEGYSVSREKKERFSLILESASTNQTSMYLCASNSGRAYEQYFGPGTRLTVT.

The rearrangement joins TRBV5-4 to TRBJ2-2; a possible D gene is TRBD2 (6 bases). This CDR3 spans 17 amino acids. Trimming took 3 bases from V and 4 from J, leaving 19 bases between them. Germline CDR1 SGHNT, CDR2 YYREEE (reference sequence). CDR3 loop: CASSSLTSSSFTGELFF. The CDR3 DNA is TGTGCCAGCAGCTCCCTGACTAGTAGTTCGTTCACCGGGGAGCTGTTTTTT.

CDR3 in DNA: TGCGCCAGCAGCCAATTCGGTAATTCACCCCTCCACTTT. Translated: CASSQFGNSPLHF. The genes are TRBV4-1 and TRBJ1-6; D call uncertain. This CDR3 spans 13 amino acids. Trimming shortened V by 2 bases and J by 6 bases, and 5 bases separated the two germline ends. In germline, CDR1 is MGHRA, CDR2 YSYEKL.

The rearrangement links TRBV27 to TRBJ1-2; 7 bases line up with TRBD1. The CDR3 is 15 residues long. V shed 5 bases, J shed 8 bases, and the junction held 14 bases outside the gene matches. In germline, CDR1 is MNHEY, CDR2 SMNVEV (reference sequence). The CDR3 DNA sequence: TGTGCCAGCAGTCCCCGGGACAGCCCCAAAGGGGGCTACACCTTC. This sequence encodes CASSPRDSPKGGYTF.

Here the CDR3 reads CASSEQGANTEAFF. The CDR3 nucleotides are TGTGCCAGCAGCGAACAGGGGGCGAACACTGAAGCTTTCTTT. The rearrangement uses TRBV14 and TRBJ1-1; TRBD1 agrees at 9 bases. V was clipped by 5 bases and J by 1 base; unmatched bases: 2. CDR1 is SGHDN and CDR2 is FVKESK in the germline V gene. CDR3 length equals 14 residues.

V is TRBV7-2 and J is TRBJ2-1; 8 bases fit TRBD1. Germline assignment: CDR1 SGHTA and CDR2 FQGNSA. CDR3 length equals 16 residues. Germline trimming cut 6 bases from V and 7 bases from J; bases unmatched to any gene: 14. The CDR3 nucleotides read TGTGCCAGCAGGATTCTATCAGGGGGCTTGGGAAATGAGCAGTTCTTC. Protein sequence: CASRILSGGLGNEQFF.

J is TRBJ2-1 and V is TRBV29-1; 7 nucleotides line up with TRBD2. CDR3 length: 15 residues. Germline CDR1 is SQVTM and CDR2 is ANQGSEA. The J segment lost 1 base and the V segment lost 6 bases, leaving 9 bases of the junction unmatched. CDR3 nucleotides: TGCAGCGTGGGTGGGCTAGCGGCATCCTACAATGAGCAGTTCTTC. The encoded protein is CSVGGLAASYNEQFF.

CDR3 in amino acids: CASSPILGGSGEQFF. The CDR3 DNA sequence: TGTGCCAGCTCACCCATATTGGGCGGGAGTGGGGAGCAGTTCTTC. This chain uses TRBV18 with TRBJ2-1; 7 nucleotides match TRBD2. Germline-derived CDR1 and CDR2 are KGHSH and LQKENI. The CDR3 has 15 amino acids. With V trimmed by 3 bases and J by 10 bases, 12 bases remained unmatched.

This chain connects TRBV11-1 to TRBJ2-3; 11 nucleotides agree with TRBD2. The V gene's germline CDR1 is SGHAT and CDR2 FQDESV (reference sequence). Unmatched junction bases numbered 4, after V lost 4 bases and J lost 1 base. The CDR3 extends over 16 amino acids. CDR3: CASSSTTSGGTDTQYF. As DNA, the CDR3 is TGTGCCAGCAGCTCAACGACTAGCGGGGGCACAGATACGCAGTATTTT.

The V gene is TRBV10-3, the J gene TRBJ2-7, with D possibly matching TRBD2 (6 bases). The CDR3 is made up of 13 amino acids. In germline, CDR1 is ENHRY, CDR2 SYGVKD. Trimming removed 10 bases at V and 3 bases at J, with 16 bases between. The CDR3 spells CATRDLQNYEQYF. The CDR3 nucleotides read TGTGCCACCAGGGACTTACAAAACTACGAGCAGTACTTC.

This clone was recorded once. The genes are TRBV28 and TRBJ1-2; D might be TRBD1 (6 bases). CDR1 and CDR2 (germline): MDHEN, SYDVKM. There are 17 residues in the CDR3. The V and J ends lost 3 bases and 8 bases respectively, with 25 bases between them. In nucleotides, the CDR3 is TGTGCCAGCAGTTTTTCCGGCAGGGGTGACATAACGGGAGGCTACACCTTC. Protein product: CASSFSGRGDITGGYTF.